Given below is one TCR beta chain in context. This entry belongs to a study of shared clonotypes between healthy human individuals. The wider study: A few men and a couple of women, aged 18 to 49, were donors. Three CD4 naive, three CD4 memory, two CD8 naive and one CD8 memory plate were used per donor.

The CDR3 totals 14 residues. CDR1 and CDR2 (germline): MNHEY, SVGAGI. Trimming took 4 bases from V and 9 from J, leaving 13 bases between them. An approximately 220 ng quantity of DNA, tens of thousands of T cell genomes, went into the sorted-subset replicate PCRs. The data were produced by immunoSEQ multiplex PCR, yet TCRdb's version contains in-frame clones alone and is incomplete. The profile shows around 2,000,000 clones, roughly 94% of them singletons. Selected positively for CCR7 and CD45RO-negative, naive CD8 cells excluded terminally differentiated effector memory CD45RA+ cells. This clonotype was obtained from a man between 18 and 35 years old in good health. The rearrangement joins TRBV6-5 to TRBJ1-6, with unresolved D. Material: naive CD8+ T cells sorted from blood. The chain's CDR3 is CASSSDLVGSPLHF. The CDR3 coding sequence is TGTGCCAGCAGTTCGGACCTTGTCGGTTCACCCCTCCACTTT.